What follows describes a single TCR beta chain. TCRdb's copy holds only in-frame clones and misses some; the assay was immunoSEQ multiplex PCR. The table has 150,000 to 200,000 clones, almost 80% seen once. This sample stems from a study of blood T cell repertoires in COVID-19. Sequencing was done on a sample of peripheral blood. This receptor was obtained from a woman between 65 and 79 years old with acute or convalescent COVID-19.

CDR3 in amino acids: CASRAGANTGELFF. The CDR3 nucleotides read TGTGCCAGCCGAGCGGGGGCGAACACCGGGGAGCTGTTTTTT. The chain employs TRBV2 and TRBJ2-2; TRBD2 matches 8 bases. The CDR3 is made up of 14 amino acids. With 8 bases clipped from V and 0 bases from J, the junction kept 2 bases outside the gene matches. Per the germline V gene, CDR1 is SNHLY and CDR2 is FYNNEI.